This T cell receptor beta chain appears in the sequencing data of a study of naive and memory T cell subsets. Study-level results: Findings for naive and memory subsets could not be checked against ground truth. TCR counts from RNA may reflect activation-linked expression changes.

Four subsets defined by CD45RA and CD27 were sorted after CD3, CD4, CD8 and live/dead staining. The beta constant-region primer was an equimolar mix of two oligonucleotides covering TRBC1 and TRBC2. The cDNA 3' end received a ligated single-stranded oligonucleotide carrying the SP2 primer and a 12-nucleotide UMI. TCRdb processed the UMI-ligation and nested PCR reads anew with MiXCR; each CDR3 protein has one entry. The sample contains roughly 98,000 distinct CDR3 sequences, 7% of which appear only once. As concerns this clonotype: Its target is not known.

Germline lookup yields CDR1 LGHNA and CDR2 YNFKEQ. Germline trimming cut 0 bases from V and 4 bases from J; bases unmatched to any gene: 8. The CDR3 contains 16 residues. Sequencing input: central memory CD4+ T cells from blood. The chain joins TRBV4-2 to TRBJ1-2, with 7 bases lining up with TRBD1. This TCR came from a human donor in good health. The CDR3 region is CASSQDPAGQPYGYTF. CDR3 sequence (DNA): TGTGCCAGCAGCCAAGATCCAGCGGGACAGCCCTATGGCTACACCTTC.